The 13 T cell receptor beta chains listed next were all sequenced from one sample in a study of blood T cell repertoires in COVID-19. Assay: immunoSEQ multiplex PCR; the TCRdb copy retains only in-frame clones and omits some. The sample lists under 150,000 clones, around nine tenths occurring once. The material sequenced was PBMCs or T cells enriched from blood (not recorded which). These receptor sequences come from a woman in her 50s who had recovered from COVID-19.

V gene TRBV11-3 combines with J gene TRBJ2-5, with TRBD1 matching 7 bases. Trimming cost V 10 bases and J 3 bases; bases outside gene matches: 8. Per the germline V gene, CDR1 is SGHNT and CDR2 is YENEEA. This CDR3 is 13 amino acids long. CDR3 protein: CATGTVVEETQYF. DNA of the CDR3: TGTGCCACCGGGACAGTCGTTGAAGAGACCCAGTACTTC.

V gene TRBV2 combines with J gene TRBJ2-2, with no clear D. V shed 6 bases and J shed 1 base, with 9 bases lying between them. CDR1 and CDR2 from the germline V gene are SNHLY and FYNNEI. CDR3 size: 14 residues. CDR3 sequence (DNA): TGTGCCAGCAGCGTCCTAGAGAACACCGGGGAGCTGTTTTTT. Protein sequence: CASSVLENTGELFF.

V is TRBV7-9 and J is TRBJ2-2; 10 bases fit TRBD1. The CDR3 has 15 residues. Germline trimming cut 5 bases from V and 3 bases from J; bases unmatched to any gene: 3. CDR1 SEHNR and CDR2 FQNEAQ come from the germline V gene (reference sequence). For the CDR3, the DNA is TGTGCCAGCAGCCCCGGGACAGGGGACACCGGGGAGCTGTTTTTT. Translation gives CASSPGTGDTGELFF. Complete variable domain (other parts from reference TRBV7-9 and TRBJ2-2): DTGVSQNPRHKITKRGQNVTFRCDPISEHNRLYWYRQTLGQGPEFLTYFQNEAQLEKSRLLSDRFSAERPKGSFSTLEIQRTEQGDSAMYLCASSPGTGDTGELFFGEGSRLTVL.

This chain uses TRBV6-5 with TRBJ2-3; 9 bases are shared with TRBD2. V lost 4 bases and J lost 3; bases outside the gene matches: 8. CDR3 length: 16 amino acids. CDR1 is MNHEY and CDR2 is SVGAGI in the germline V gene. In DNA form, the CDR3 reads TGTGCCAGCAGTTCACCCCGGACTAGCGAGACAGATACGCAGTATTTT. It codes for CASSSPRTSETDTQYF.

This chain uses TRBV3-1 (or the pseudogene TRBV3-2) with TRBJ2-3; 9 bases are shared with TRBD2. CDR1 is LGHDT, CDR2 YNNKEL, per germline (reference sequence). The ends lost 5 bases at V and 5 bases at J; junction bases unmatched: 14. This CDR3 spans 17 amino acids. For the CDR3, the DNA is TGTGCCAGCAGCATAAACAGCGGCGGGGGGGCCCGAGATACGCAGTATTTT. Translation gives CASSINSGGGARDTQYF.

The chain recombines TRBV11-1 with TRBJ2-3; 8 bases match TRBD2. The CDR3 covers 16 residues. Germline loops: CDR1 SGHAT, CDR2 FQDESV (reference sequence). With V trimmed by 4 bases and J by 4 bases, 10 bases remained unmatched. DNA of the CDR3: TGTGCCAGCAGCTCTCCGGGGGGGCTTAGTTCAGATACGCAGTATTTT. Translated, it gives CASSSPGGLSSDTQYF.

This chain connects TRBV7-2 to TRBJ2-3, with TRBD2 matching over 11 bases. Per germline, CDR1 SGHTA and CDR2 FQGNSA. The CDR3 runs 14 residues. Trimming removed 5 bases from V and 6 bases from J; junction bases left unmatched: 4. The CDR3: CASSLGLAGDTQYF. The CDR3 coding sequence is TGTGCCAGCAGCCTAGGACTAGCGGGTGATACGCAGTATTTT.

The CDR3 DNA reads as TGTGCCAGCAGTTACGCCGGGACAGTGATGAACACTGAAGCTTTCTTT. It specifies CASSYAGTVMNTEAFF. The gene calls are TRBV6-5 and TRBJ1-1; 7 nucleotides match TRBD1. This CDR3 contains 16 residues. Looked up from germline, CDR1 is MNHEY and CDR2 is SVGAGI. Germline trimming cut 2 bases from V and 0 bases from J; bases unmatched to any gene: 6.

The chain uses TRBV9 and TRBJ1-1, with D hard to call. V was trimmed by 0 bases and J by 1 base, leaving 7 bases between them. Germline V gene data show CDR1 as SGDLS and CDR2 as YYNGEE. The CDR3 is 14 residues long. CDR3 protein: CASSVAQANTEAFF. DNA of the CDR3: TGTGCCAGCAGCGTAGCTCAGGCGAACACTGAAGCTTTCTTT.

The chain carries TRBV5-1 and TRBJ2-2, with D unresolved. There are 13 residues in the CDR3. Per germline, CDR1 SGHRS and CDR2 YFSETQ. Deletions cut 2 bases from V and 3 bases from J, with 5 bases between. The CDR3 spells CASSFQDTGELFF. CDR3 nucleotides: TGCGCCAGCAGCTTTCAGGACACCGGGGAGCTGTTTTTT.

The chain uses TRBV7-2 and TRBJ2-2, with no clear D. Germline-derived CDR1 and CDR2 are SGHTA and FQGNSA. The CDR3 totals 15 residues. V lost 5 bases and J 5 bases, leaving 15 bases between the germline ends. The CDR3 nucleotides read TGTGCCAGCAGCAGACTCCTCCTCGGGACCGGGGAGCTGTTTTTT. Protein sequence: CASSRLLLGTGELFF.

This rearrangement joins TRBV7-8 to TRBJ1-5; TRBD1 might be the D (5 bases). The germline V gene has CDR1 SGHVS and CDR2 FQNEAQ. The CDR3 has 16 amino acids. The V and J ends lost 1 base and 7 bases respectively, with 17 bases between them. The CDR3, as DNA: TGTGCCAGCAGCTTAGGTCGGTTCCGGGGGTCCCAGCCCCAGCATTTT. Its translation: CASSLGRFRGSQPQHF.

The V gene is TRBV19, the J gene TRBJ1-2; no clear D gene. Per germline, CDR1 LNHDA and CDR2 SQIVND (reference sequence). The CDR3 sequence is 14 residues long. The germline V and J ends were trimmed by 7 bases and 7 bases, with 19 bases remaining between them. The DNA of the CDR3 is TGTGCCAGTACCCCTTATCGAGACACCGGTGGCTACACCTTC. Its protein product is CASTPYRDTGGYTF.